This T cell receptor beta chain stems from a study of T cells expressing NK-cell markers (TCRdb year 2020). Background on the whole study: Three sorted T-cell subsets (CD3+CD56+NKG2C+, CD3+CD56+NKG2C- and CD3+CD56-NKG2C+) from roughly eight donors had their TCR beta-chain repertoires profiled. Most of the eight sequenced donors were HCMV-seropositive and one was HCMV-seronegative. The eight sequenced donors were randomly selected healthy volunteers, three men and five women. The libraries were sequenced on Illumina HiSeq 2000/2500, MiSeq or NextSeq, producing 2 x 150 bp reads.

HCMV-specific IgG was detected in serum with a commercial ELISA kit to determine HCMV serostatus. Ficoll density gradient centrifugation was used to isolate peripheral blood mononuclear cells from blood. As to this clonotype: Its antigen specificity is not known.

TCRdb lists the instrument as Illumina HiSeq 2000. 5'RACE template switching, by which a universal primer site and unique molecular identifiers were added, was used to make TCR beta cDNA libraries. cDNA synthesis was primed from the TCR beta constant segment, followed by two successive PCR amplification steps. Under the source paper's analysis protocol: MIGEC was used to demultiplex reads and group the reads by UMI, and MiTCR was used to assemble and quantify clonotypes. To exclude erroneous sequences, any TCR cDNA sequence not supported by at least two reads was discarded. Downstream repertoire analysis used the tcR package, and clonotypes were matched across fractions by CDR3 nucleotide sequence plus V segment. Antigen specificity was annotated against VDJdb with VDJmatch, allowing one amino acid substitution in CDR3. TCRdb reprocessed the sequencing reads and holds a single record per CDR3 protein sequence, with no DNA. The V and J calls and clone size are TCRdb's, not the authors'. The sample table gives some 110,000 distinct CDR3 sequences. In total, the top ten clones hold about 18% of the sample.

The CDR3 starts with the cysteine, ends with the phenylalanine, and has 13 residues. The nucleotide record is missing. CDR1 SQVTM and CDR2 ANQGSEA were looked up in the germline V gene. Paper-wide results and their limitations: It remained unclear whether the expanded NKG2C-expressing T cell clones were specific for HCMV antigens. In six donors, the dominant CD3+CD56+NKG2C+ clonotypes ranked among the top 10 CD8+ clonotypes, making up about 1.0-8% of CD8+ T cells. Those dominant clonotypes were again the most abundant among CD3+CD56-NKG2C+ cells in a handful of donors, at roughly 28.3-60.1%.

Sequencing input: blood T cells: a sorted CD56 or NKG2C T cell subset, CD4+ or CD8+ T cells, or bulk PBMC T cells (not recorded which). This receptor was taken from a woman between 18 and 69 years old in good health. The sequence is built from TRBV29-1 and TRBJ1-1. This receptor has the CDR3 CSVEGRPNTEAFF.